This TCR beta chain emerged from a study of human T cells and chemical hapten exposure. Study in general: Slight differences in pooled library volume were the main source of varying TCR yields across samples.

This clonotype came up many times. This CDR3 is built from 16 residues. V lost 8 bases, J lost 5 bases, and 15 bases stayed unmatched. Looked up from germline, CDR1 is MNHEY and CDR2 is SVGAGI. The time point here: patch test 1, 2 weeks after DPC sensitization. The treatment was: therapeutic diphenylcyclopropenone sensitization with weekly scalp DPC. It was unfractionated whole blood from which total RNA was extracted. The library tagged individual cDNA molecules with unique molecular identifiers. TCRdb recomputed calls from the RACE reads with MiXCR, one row per CDR3 protein. Of approximately 340,000 distinct CDR3 sequences in the sample, approximately 6.3% were seen once.

The TCR sequence derives from a woman aged 18-35 years with alopecia areata. Some clones in this sample may be carry-over from other donors' samples. The chain couples TRBV6-5 to TRBJ2-5; TRBD1 agrees at 9 bases. The material was whole blood, obtained in connection with sensitization to the hapten diphenylcyclopropenone (DPC). The CDR3 region is CASSSSRTGVFETQYF. Written as DNA, the CDR3 is TGTGCCAGCTCCAGCAGTCGGACAGGGGTTTTCGAGACCCAGTACTTC.